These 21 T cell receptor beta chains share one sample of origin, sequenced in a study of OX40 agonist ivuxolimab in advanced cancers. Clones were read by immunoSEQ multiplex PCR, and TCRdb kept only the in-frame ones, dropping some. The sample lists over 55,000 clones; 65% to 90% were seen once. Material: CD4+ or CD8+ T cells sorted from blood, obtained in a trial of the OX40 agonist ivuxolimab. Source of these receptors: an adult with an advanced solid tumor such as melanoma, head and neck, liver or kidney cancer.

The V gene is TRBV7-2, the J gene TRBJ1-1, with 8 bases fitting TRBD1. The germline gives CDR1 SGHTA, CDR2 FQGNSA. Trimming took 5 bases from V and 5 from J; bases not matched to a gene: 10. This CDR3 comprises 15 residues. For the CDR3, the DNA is TGTGCCAGCAGCCCTACCCAGGGGGCAAGGACTGAAGCTTTCTTT. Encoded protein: CASSPTQGARTEAFF.

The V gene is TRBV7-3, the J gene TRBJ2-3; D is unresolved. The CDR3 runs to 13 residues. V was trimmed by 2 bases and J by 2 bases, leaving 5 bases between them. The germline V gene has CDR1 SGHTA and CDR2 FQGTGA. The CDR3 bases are TGTGCCAGCAGCTTAGGGTTCACAGATACGCAGTATTTT. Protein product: CASSLGFTDTQYF.

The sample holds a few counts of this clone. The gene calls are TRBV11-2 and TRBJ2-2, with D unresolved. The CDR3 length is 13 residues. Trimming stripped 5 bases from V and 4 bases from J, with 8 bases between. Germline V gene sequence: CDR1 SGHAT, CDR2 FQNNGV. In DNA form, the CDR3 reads TGTGCCAGCAGCCCGCAGCCCACCGGGGAGCTGTTTTTT. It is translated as CASSPQPTGELFF.

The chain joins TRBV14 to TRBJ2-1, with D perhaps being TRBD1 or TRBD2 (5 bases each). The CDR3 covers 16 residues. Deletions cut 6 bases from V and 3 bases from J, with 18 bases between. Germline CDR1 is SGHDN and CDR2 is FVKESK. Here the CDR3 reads CASSPSGSGDYNEQFF. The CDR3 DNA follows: TGTGCCAGCAGTCCCTCAGGGAGCGGAGACTACAATGAGCAGTTCTTC.

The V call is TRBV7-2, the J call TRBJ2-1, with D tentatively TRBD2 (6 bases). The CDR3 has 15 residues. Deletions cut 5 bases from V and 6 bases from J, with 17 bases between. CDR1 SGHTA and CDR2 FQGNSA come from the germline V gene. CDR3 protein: CASSPRAGLSNEQFF. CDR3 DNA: TGTGCCAGCAGCCCCCGGGCGGGGTTAAGCAATGAGCAGTTCTTC.

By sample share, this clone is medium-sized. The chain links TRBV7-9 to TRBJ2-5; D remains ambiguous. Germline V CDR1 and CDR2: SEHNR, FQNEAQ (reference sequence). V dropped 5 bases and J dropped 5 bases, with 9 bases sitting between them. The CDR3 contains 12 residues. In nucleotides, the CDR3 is TGTGCCAGCAGCGCGGAAGGGGAGACCCAGTACTTC. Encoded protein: CASSAEGETQYF. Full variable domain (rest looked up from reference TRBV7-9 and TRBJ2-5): DTGVSQNPRHKITKRGQNVTFRCDPISEHNRLYWYRQTLGQGPEFLTYFQNEAQLEKSRLLSDRFSAERPKGSFSTLEIQRTEQGDSAMYLCASSAEGETQYFGPGTRLLVL.

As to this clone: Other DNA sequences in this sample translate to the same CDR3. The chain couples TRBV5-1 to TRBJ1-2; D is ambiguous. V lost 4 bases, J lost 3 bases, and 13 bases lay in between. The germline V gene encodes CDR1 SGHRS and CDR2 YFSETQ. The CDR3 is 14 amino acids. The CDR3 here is CASSQSTADYGYTF. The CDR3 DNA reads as TGCGCCAGCAGCCAATCGACGGCCGACTATGGCTACACCTTC.

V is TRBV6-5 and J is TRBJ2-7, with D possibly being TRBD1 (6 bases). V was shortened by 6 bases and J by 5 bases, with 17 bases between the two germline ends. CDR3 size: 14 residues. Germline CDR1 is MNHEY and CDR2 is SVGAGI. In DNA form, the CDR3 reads TGTGCCAGCAGCCTAAGGGACAAATCGAACGAGCAGTACTTC. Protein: CASSLRDKSNEQYF.

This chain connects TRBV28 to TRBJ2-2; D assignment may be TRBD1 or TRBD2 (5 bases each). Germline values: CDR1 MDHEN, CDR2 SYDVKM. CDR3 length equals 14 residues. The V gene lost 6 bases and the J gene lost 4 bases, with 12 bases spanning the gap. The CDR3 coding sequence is TGTGCCAGCAGGACGGGGCAAGGCACCGGGGAGCTGTTTTTT. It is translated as CASRTGQGTGELFF.

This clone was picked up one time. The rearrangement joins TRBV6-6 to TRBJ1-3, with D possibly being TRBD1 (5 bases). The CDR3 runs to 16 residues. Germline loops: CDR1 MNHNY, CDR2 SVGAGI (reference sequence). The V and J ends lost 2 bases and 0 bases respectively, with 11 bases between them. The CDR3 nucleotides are TGTGCCAGCAGTTACGCTACCGGGGGCTCTGGAAACACCATATATTTT. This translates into CASSYATGGSGNTIYF.

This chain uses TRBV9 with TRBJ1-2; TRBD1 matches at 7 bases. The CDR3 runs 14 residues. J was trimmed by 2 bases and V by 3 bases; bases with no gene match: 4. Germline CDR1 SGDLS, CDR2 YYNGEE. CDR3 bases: TGTGCCAGCAGCGGACTGGGACAGAACTATGGCTACACCTTC. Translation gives CASSGLGQNYGYTF.

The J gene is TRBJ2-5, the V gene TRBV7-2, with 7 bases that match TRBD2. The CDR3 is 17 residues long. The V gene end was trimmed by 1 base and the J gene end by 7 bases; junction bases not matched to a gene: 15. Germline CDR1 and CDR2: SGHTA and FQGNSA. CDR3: CASSLEGGGGLKGTQYF. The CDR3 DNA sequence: TGTGCCAGCAGCTTAGAGGGCGGGGGAGGCTTGAAAGGGACCCAGTACTTC.

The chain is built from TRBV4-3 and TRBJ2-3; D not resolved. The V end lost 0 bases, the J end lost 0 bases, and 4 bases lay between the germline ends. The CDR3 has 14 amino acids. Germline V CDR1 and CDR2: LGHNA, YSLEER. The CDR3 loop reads CASSQDRSTDTQYF. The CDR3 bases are TGCGCCAGCAGCCAAGATCGGAGCACAGATACGCAGTATTTT.

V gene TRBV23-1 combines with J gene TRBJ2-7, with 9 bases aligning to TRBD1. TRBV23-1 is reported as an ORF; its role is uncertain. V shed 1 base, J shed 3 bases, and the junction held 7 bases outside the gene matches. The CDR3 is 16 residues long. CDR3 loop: CASSQYPGQGCYEQYF. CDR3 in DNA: TGCGCCAGCAGTCAATACCCGGGACAGGGTTGCTACGAGCAGTACTTC.

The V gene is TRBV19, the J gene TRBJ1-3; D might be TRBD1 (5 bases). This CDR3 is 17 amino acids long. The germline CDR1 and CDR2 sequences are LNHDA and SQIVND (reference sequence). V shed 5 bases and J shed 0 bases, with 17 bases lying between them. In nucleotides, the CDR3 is TGTGCCAGTAGTGACACTTCTACAGGCCGCTCTGGAAACACCATATATTTT. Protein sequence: CASSDTSTGRSGNTIYF.

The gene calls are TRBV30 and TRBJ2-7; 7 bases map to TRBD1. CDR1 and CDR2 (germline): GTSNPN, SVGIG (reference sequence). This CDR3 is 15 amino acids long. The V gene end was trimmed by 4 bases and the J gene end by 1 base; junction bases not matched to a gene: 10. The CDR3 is CAWTPKDRFSYEQYF. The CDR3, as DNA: TGTGCCTGGACCCCCAAGGACAGGTTTTCCTACGAGCAGTACTTC.

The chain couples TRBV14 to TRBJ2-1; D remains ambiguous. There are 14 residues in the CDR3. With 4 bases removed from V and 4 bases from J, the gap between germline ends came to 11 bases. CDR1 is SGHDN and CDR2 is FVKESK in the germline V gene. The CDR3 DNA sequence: TGTGCCAGCAGCCCTTTAGCAGAGTACAATGAGCAGTTCTTC. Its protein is CASSPLAEYNEQFF.

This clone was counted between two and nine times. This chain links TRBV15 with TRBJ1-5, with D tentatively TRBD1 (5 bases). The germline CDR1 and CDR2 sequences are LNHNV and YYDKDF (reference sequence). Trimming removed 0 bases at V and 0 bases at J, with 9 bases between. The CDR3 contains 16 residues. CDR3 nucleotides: TGTGCCACCAGCAGAGAGGACACTTATAGCAATCAGCCCCAGCATTTT. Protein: CATSREDTYSNQPQHF. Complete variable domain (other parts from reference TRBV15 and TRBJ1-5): DAMVIQNPRYQVTQFGKPVTLSCSQTLNHNVMYWYQQKSSQAPKLLFHYYDKDFNNEADTPDNFQSRRPNTSFCFLDIRSPGLGDTAMYLCATSREDTYSNQPQHFGDGTRLSIL.

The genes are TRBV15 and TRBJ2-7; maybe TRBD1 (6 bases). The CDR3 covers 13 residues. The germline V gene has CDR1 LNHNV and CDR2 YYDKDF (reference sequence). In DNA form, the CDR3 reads TGTGCCACCAGCAGAGATTACCCAGGGGTCTACAATGTC. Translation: CATSRDYPGVYNV.

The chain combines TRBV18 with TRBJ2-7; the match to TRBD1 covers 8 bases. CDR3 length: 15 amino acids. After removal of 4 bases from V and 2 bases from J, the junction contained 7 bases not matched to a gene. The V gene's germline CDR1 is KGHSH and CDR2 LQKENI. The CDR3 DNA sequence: TGTGCCAGCTCACAGGACAGGGTTTCCCCCTACGAGCAGTACTTC. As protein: CASSQDRVSPYEQYF.

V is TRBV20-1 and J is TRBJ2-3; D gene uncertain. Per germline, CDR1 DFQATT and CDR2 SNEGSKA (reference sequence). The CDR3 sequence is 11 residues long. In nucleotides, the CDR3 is TGCAGGGCTCACGCCACAGATACGCAGTATTTT. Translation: CRAHATDTQYF.